Presented here are 9 T cell receptor beta chains from one specimen sequenced in a study of blood T cells in healthy people across ages (dated by TCRdb to the mid-2010s). Receptor amplification or capture employed 5' RACE. The sequencer was an Illumina HiSeq 2500. A second about 7 to 12 cycle PCR used a sample-barcoded 5' primer and a J-beta primer mix. The public reads were run again by TCRdb, first through fastp at Q25 and then through MiXCR, and only productive beta chains were kept. Rows are combined by CDR3 protein, so each entry shows the most common genes and DNA. In this sample the table shows about 1.6 million distinct CDR3 sequences, around 35% of which occur a single time. The ten most abundant clones make up roughly 10% of the sample. Sequenced input: blood. The receptors were gathered from a woman aged 25 to 39 in good health.

In this sample, this clonotype turned up a few times. The chain recombines TRBV29-1 with TRBJ2-1, with D tentatively TRBD1 (6 bases). Looked up from germline, CDR1 is SQVTM and CDR2 is ANQGSEA. V was clipped by 0 bases and J by 10 bases, with 19 bases between them. The CDR3 runs to 15 residues. The CDR3 DNA sequence: TGCAGCGTTGAAGAGGGCAGGGGCGATTCCCAAGAGCAGTTCTTC. The encoded protein is CSVEEGRGDSQEQFF.

This clonotype has a handful of counts. J is TRBJ2-3 and V is TRBV21-1; whether TRBD1, the table's D call, matches the DNA was not checked. TRBV21-1 is flagged as a pseudogene. This CDR3 comprises 17 residues. The CDR3 spells CASSTLRQGVSTDTQYF. The CDR3 DNA sequence: TGTGCCAGCAGCACCCTCCGACAGGGGGTTAGCACAGATACGCAGTATTTT.

This clonotype was detected a few times. The chain has TRBV9 and TRBJ2-1; TRBD2 matches at 11 bases. This CDR3 comprises 18 residues. Germline assignment: CDR1 SGDLS and CDR2 YYNGEE. The J segment lost 1 base and the V segment lost 4 bases, leaving 10 bases of the junction unmatched. CDR3 nucleotide sequence: TGTGCCAGCAGCCCAAGGTGGGGACTAGCGGCATCCTACAATGAGCAGTTCTTC. Translating gives CASSPRWGLAASYNEQFF. The full variable domain, in which reference TRBV9 and TRBJ2-1 provide the parts outside the CDR3, is DSGVTQTPKHLITATGQRVTLRCSPRSGDLSVYWYQQSLDQGLQFLIQYYNGEERAKGNILERFSAQQFPDLHSELNLSSLELGDSALYFCASSPRWGLAASYNEQFFGPGTRLTVL.

This clonotype was counted only a few times. The chain has TRBV7-9 and TRBJ1-1, with 7 bases lining up with TRBD1. Germline lookup yields CDR1 SEHNR and CDR2 FQNEAQ (reference sequence). Trimming took 6 bases from V and 5 from J; bases not matched to a gene: 9. There are 14 residues in the CDR3. The CDR3 here is CASRLSAGGTEAFF. CDR3 nucleotide sequence: TGTGCCAGCAGACTGTCGGCAGGGGGGACTGAAGCTTTCTTT.

A note on this clonotype: A much larger clone differs from this one at a single base, so this may be a read error. This rearrangement joins TRBV12-3 or TRBV12-4 to TRBJ2-5; either TRBD1 or TRBD2 may fit D (5 bases each). The length of the CDR3 is 14 residues. As DNA, the CDR3 is TGTACCAGCAGTATCCAGGGTGGAGAGGGAACCCAGTACTTC. Its translation is CTSSIQGGEGTQYF.

This clonotype occurred many times. The rearrangement uses TRBV2 and TRBJ1-6; D is unclear. Trimming stripped 9 bases from V and 9 bases from J, with 3 bases between. The CDR3 loop spans 9 amino acids. Germline CDR1 reads SNHLY; CDR2 reads FYNNEI. The CDR3 bases are TGTGCCAGTGGTTCACCCCTCCACTTT. Protein product: CASGSPLHF.

The chain joins TRBV3-1 to TRBJ1-2; 8 nucleotides align to TRBD1. Germline values: CDR1 LGHDT, CDR2 YNNKEL (reference sequence). Germline trimming cut 0 bases from V and 8 bases from J; bases unmatched to any gene: 5. The CDR3 runs to 14 residues. The CDR3 protein is CASSQEDREGGYTF. DNA of the CDR3: TGTGCCAGCAGCCAAGAGGACAGGGAGGGAGGCTACACCTTC.

This clonotype has a single count. CDR3 loop: CASSPLLNGYEQYF. DNA for the CDR3: TGTGCCAGCAGTCCGCTCCTTAACGGCTACGAGCAGTACTTC. The chain combines TRBV28 with TRBJ2-7; the D is unclear. V was shortened by 5 bases and J by 3 bases, with 14 bases between the two germline ends. The germline V gene encodes CDR1 MDHEN and CDR2 SYDVKM. The CDR3 runs 14 residues. The entire variable domain, with the rest obtained from reference TRBV28 and TRBJ2-7, is as follows: DVKVTQSSRYLVKRTGEKVFLECVQDMDHENMFWYRQDPGLGLRLIYFSYDVKMKEKGDIPEGYSVSREKKERFSLILESASTNQTSMYLCASSPLLNGYEQYFGPGTRLTVT.

V usage is TRBV9 and J usage is TRBJ2-7; 10 bases map to TRBD2. Germline V gene sequence: CDR1 SGDLS, CDR2 YYNGEE. The CDR3 sequence is 15 residues long. V shed 0 bases, J shed 4 bases, and the junction held 4 bases outside the gene matches. CDR3 coding DNA: TGTGCCAGCAGCGTAGCGGGGACTAGCGTATACGAGCAGTACTTC. Residues: CASSVAGTSVYEQYF.